This T cell receptor beta chain was recorded in a study of shared clonotypes between healthy human individuals. Study-level information: In total, the donors were two women and a few men aged 18 to 49.

Libraries were prepared by immunoSEQ multiplex PCR; TCRdb keeps only in-frame clonotypes and omits some of them. The sample contains 500,000 to 650,000 clones, roughly four fifths of which appear only once. Germline V gene lookup returns CDR1 MNHNS and CDR2 SASEGT. This CDR3 has 17 amino acids. J was trimmed by 4 bases and V by 2 bases; bases with no gene match: 10. The rearrangement links TRBV6-1 to TRBJ1-5; 8 bases match TRBD1. What was sequenced was PBMCs. The TCR was taken from a woman aged 40 to 50 in good health. Some clones in this sample may be carry-over from other donors' samples. The CDR3 coding sequence is TGTGCCAGCAGTGAAAGTAAGGGGACAGGCCTAAATCAGCCCCAGCATTTT. Translation gives CASSESKGTGLNQPQHF.